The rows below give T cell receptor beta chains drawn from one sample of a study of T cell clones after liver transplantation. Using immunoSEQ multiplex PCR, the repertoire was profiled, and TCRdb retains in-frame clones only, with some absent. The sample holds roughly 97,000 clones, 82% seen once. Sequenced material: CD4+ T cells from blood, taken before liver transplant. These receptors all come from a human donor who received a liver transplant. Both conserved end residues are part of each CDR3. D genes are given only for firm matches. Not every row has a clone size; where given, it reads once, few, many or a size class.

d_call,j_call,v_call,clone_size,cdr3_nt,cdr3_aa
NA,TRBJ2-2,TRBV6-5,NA,TGTGCCAGCAGTTATGTGGGGGCAGGGCTTACCGGGGAGCTGTTTTTT,CASSYVGAGLTGELFF
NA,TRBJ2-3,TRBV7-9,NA,TGTGCCAGCAGCCGGGACACCACAGATACGCAGTATTTT,CASSRDTTDTQYF
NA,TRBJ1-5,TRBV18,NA,TGTGCCAGCTCACCACCCGGTTTAGCCCTCGGCAATCAGCCCCAGCATTTT,CASSPPGLALGNQPQHF
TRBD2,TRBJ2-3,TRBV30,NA,TGTGCCAGGGACAAACTAGCGGGAGATTGGGTGGGAACAGATACGCAGTATTTT,CARDKLAGDWVGTDTQYF
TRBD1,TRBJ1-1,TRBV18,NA,TGTGCCAGCTCCCCAAACGGACTAGGGACAGTGAACACTGAAGCTTTCTTT,CASSPNGLGTVNTEAFF
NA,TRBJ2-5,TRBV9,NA,TGTGCCAGCAGTGTTAATAGCAGATTCCAAGAGAGCCAGTACTTC,CASSVNSRFQESQYF
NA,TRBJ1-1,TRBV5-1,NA,TGCGCCAGCGCTCCATCGGCATGGACTGAAGCTTTCTTT,CASAPSAWTEAFF
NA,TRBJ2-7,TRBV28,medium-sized,TGTGCCAGCAGTCGGGCAGGGTCCACTTCCTACGAGCAGTACTTC,CASSRAGSTSYEQYF
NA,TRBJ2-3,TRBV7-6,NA,TGTGCCAGCAGCAGGGGTCCCAGCGTGGATACGCAGTATTTT,CASSRGPSVDTQYF
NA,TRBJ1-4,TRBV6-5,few,TGTGCCAGCAGTTACTCGGGCGGTTCATATGAAAAACTGTTTTTT,CASSYSGGSYEKLFF
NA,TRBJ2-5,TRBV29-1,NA,TGCAGCGTTGAGGTCGGCCAAGAGACCCAGTACTTC,CSVEVGQETQYF
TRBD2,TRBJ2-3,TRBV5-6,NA,TGTGCCAGCAGCCGGACTAGCGGGAGGTTCACAGATACGCAGTATTTT,CASSRTSGRFTDTQYF
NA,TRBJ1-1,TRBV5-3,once,TGTGCCAGAAGCTTGGCGGGGGGATGGAACACTGAAGCTTTCTTT,CARSLAGGWNTEAFF
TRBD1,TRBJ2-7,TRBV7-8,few,TGTGCCAGCAGCTTACAGGGGGTGCAAGGCCGGTACGAGCAGTACTTC,CASSLQGVQGRYEQYF
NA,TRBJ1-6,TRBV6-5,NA,TGTGCCGGCAGTTACTCCGTTAATTCACCCCTCCACTTT,CAGSYSVNSPLHF
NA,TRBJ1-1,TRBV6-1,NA,TGTGCCAGCAGTCCCCCCGGGCTAGCCACTGAAGCTTTCTTT,CASSPPGLATEAFF
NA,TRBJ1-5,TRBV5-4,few,TGTGCCAGCAGCTGCCCGATCCACTTTCAGCCCCAGCATTTT,CASSCPIHFQPQHF
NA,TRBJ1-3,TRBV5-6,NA,TGTGCCAGCAGCTTGGAGGCGGGGGACACCATATATTTT,CASSLEAGDTIYF
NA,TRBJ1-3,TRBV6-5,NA,TGTGCCAGCAGTTACAGCTCTGGAAACACCATATATTTT,CASSYSSGNTIYF
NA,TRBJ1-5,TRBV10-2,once,TGCGCCAGCAGTGATCGGCAGCTCAATCAGCCCCAGCATTTT,CASSDRQLNQPQHF
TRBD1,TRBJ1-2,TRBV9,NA,TGTGCCAGCAGCGTAGTCGGACAGGGAGTGGAGGGCTACACCTTC,CASSVVGQGVEGYTF
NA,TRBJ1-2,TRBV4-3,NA,TGCGCCAGCAGCCAAGGGGGTGGAGGGAGGGGAAACTATGGCTACACCTTC,CASSQGGGGRGNYGYTF
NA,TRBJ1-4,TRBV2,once,TGTGCCAGCACCCCCCCTGGACAGCTTAATGAAAAACTGTTTTTT,CASTPPGQLNEKLFF
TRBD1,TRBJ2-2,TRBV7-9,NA,TGTGCCAGCACTCCTAGGGGGCTTAACACCGGGGAGCTGTTTTTT,CASTPRGLNTGELFF
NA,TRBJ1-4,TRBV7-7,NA,TGTGCCAGCAGCTCCCAGGCTGGAGAAAAACTGTTTTTT,CASSSQAGEKLFF
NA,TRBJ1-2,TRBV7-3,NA,TGTGCCAGCAGCCTCGGAGGAGACGTACGTACTGGCTACACCTTC,CASSLGGDVRTGYTF
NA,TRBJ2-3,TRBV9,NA,TGTGCCAGCAGCGTACTCAACACAGATACGCAGTATTTT,CASSVLNTDTQYF
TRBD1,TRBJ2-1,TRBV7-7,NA,TGTGCCAGCAGCCGGGACAGGGGGCCGCTTAGTGAGCAGTTCTTC,CASSRDRGPLSEQFF
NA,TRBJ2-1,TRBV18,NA,TGTGCCAGCTCACCAGGAACAGGGTCCTACAATGAGCAGTTCTTC,CASSPGTGSYNEQFF
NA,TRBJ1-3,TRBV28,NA,TGTGCCAGCAGGCGACACGGGACGTCCCAAAGAAACACCATATATTTT,CASRRHGTSQRNTIYF
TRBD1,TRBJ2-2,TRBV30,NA,TGTGCCTGGAGTAGGGGACAGGGGGGCACCGGGGAGCTGTTTTTT,CAWSRGQGGTGELFF
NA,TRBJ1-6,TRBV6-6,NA,TGTGCCAGCAGCCCCCGGAGAGAGTCACCCCTCCACTTT,CASSPRRESPLHF
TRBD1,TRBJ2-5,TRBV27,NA,TGTGCCAGCAGTTTGGACAGGGACCAAGAGACCCAGTACTTC,CASSLDRDQETQYF
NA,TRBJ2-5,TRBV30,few,TGTGCCTGGAGCGTAGGTGGTGTGGGGACCCAGTACTTC,CAWSVGGVGTQYF